Presented here are 5 T cell receptor beta chains from one specimen sequenced in a study of T cells after yellow fever vaccination. TCRdb passed the 5' RACE reads through MiXCR, listing each CDR3 protein once. The sample yields some 300,000 distinct CDR3 sequences, more than 3% seen once. Sequencing used PBMCs, obtained on the day of the yellow fever booster vaccination. All receptors come from a man aged 18 to 29 who received the YFV17D yellow fever vaccine.

V and J are TRBV7-3 and TRBJ2-6, with D unclear. The CDR3 runs 14 residues. Germline V lookup: CDR1 SGHTA, CDR2 FQGTGA. V was cut by 7 bases and J by 2 bases, with 9 bases left in between. The CDR3 coding sequence is TGTGCCAGCAAAACCGTCGCTGGGGCCAACGTCCTGACTTTC. As protein: CASKTVAGANVLTF.

This clonotype appeared a few times. The chain carries TRBV2 and TRBJ1-3, with D uncertain. The length of the CDR3 is 13 residues. CDR1 and CDR2 (germline): SNHLY, FYNNEI. Trimming pared 7 bases from V and 4 bases from J, leaving 11 bases between. This CDR3 is CASTPFEGNTIYF. Here the CDR3 DNA reads TGTGCCAGCACACCCTTCGAAGGAAACACCATATATTTT.

The rearrangement joins TRBV20-1 to TRBJ2-7; no clear D. The CDR3 consists of 13 residues. Germline CDR1 DFQATT, CDR2 SNEGSKA (reference sequence). CDR3 nucleotides: TGCAGCCCGATGGCAGGCGACTCCTACGAGCAGTACTTC. Translating gives CSPMAGDSYEQYF.

The chain links TRBV5-4 to TRBJ1-6; the D is unclear. V lost 9 bases to trimming and J lost 0 bases, with 10 bases between them. Per the germline V gene, CDR1 is SGHNT and CDR2 is YYREEE (reference sequence). This CDR3 has 14 amino acids. The CDR3 spells CATTGSSYNSPLHF. The CDR3 coding sequence is TGTGCCACTACCGGGAGCTCCTATAATTCACCCCTCCACTTT.

This clonotype appeared many times. This chain uses TRBV5-1 with TRBJ2-7; 9 bases line up with TRBD1. Trimming cost V 4 bases and J 2 bases; bases outside gene matches: 25. This CDR3 comprises 21 residues. The germline CDR1 and CDR2 sequences are SGHRS and YFSETQ. Written as DNA, the CDR3 is TGCGCCAGCAGCACGCGGACAGGGGATCCTGACTACCTTGTCGGGGCCTACGAGCAGTACTTC. It specifies CASSTRTGDPDYLVGAYEQYF.